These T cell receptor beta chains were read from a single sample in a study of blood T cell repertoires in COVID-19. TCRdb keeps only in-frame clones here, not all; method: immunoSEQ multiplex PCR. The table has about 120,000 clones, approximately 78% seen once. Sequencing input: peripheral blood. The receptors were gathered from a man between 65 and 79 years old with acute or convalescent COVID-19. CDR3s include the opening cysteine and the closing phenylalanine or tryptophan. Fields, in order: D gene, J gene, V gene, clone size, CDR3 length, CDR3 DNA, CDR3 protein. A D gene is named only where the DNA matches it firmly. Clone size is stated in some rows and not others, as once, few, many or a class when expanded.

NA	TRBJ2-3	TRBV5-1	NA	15	TGCGCCAGCAGCTTTACAGGCGAAAACACAGATACGCAGTATTTT	CASSFTGENTDTQYF
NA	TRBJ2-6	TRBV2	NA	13	NA	CASSVLRANVLTF
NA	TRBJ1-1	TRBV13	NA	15	TGTGCCAGCAGCTTACGTCCAGGGAGGGACACTGAAGCTTTCTTT	CASSLRPGRDTEAFF
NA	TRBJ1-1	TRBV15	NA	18	TGTGCCACCAGCAGAGGCGCACTTTCAGACAGGCGATCAACTGAAGCTTTCTTT	CATSRGALSDRRSTEAFF
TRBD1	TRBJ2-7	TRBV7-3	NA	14	TGTGCCAGCAGCCGGGGGACAGGGCTGGGAAAGCAGTACTTC	CASSRGTGLGKQYF
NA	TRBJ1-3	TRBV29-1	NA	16	TGCAGCGTTGAAGAGGGCAGATACCTCTCTGGAAACACCATATATTTT	CSVEEGRYLSGNTIYF
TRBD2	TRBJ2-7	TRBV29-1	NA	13	TGCAGCGTTGGCGGACTAGCGGTATACGAGCAGTACTTC	CSVGGLAVYEQYF
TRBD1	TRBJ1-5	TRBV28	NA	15	TGTGCCAGCCAAGTCCCGGGACAGGGTTTTCAGCCCCAGCATTTT	CASQVPGQGFQPQHF
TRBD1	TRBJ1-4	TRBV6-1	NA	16	TGTGCCAGCAGTGAAGCCCGACAGGGGGCTAATGAAAAACTGTTTTTT	CASSEARQGANEKLFF
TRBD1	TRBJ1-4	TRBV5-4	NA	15	TGTGCCAGCAGCACAGGGGCAGCAACTAATGAAAAACTGTTTTTT	CASSTGAATNEKLFF
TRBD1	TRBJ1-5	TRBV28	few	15	TGTGCCAGCAGTTTGGGGACAGGGAACAATCAGCCCCAGCATTTT	CASSLGTGNNQPQHF
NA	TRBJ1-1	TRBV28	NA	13	TGTGCCAGCATGGGGGGTACCTACACTGAAGCTTTCTTT	CASMGGTYTEAFF
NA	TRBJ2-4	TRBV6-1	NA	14	TGTGCCAGCAGTGAACTCCTAGCCAAAAACATTCAGTACTTC	CASSELLAKNIQYF
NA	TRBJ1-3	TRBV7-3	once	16	TGTGCCAGCAGCTTAAAAGGCGGGGGCTCTGGAAACACCATATATTTT	CASSLKGGGSGNTIYF